What follows are 26 T cell receptor beta chains derived from one specimen sequenced in a study of blood T cell repertoires in COVID-19. Only in-frame clones appear in the TCRdb table, and some are missing; sequencing was by immunoSEQ multiplex PCR. The sample comprises 250,000 to 350,000 clones, around 87% of which are singletons, and about 2.2% rests with the top ten. Sequencing was done on a sample of peripheral blood. The origin of the receptors is a woman between 50 and 59 years old who had recovered from COVID-19.

The V call is TRBV18, the J call TRBJ2-5; 7 bases are a match to TRBD1. The CDR3 consists of 15 residues. Germline lookup yields CDR1 KGHSH and CDR2 LQKENI. Trimming removed 4 bases from V and 2 bases from J; junction bases left unmatched: 7. CDR3 coding DNA: TGTGCCAGCTCACTGTTGACAGGGAATCAAGAGACCCAGTACTTC. It translates to CASSLLTGNQETQYF.

This chain links TRBV5-1 with TRBJ1-2; 8 positions agree with TRBD1. Germline CDR1 and CDR2: SGHRS and YFSETQ. Trimming at V came to 3 bases and at J to 6 bases, leaving 4 bases not matched to a gene. The CDR3 totals 13 residues. CDR3 residues: CASSSGTGNGYTF. Written as DNA, the CDR3 is TGCGCCAGCAGCTCCGGGACAGGAAATGGCTACACCTTC.

The rearrangement joins TRBV7-8 to TRBJ1-1; D is ambiguous. This CDR3 has 16 residues. Germline CDR1 SGHVS, CDR2 FQNEAQ. Trimming removed 2 bases at V and 5 bases at J, with 18 bases between. CDR3 bases: TGTGCCAGCAGCTTAATCGAGACCTCACGAGGGACTGAAGCTTTCTTT. Translated: CASSLIETSRGTEAFF.

Only a few counts were recorded for this clone. For the CDR3, the DNA is TGCGCCAGCAGCCCTCGACAGGGGGCATCCTCCTACGAGCAGTACTTC. Protein product: CASSPRQGASSYEQYF. V usage is TRBV5-1 and J usage is TRBJ2-7; 10 bases are shared with TRBD1. There are 16 residues in the CDR3. Germline V CDR1 and CDR2: SGHRS, YFSETQ. The J segment lost 0 bases and the V segment lost 4 bases, leaving 7 bases of the junction unmatched.

The rearrangement uses TRBV4-3 and TRBJ2-3; D is perhaps TRBD2 (6 bases). The germline V and J ends were trimmed by 2 bases and 0 bases, with 18 bases remaining between them. The CDR3 extends over 18 amino acids. From germline, CDR1 is LGHNA and CDR2 YSLEER. CDR3 residues: CASSQRVGGRGSTDTQYF. The CDR3 DNA sequence: TGCGCCAGCAGCCAAAGGGTCGGGGGTCGGGGGAGCACAGATACGCAGTATTTT.

In this sample, this clone turned up once. V and J are TRBV3-1 (or the pseudogene TRBV3-2) and TRBJ1-2; D is unresolved. The ends were cut back, 4 bases at V and 4 bases at J, with 16 bases in the middle. Per germline, CDR1 LGHDT and CDR2 YNNKEL (reference sequence). This CDR3 has 15 amino acids. DNA for the CDR3: TGTGCCAGCAGCCTACGACCCGGGCGGGTCTATGGCTACACCTTC. Translated, it gives CASSLRPGRVYGYTF.

V and J are TRBV6-6 and TRBJ1-2; D gene uncertain. Trimming cost V 0 bases and J 5 bases, with 10 bases left between them. This CDR3 spans 14 amino acids. The germline gives CDR1 MNHNY, CDR2 SVGAGI (reference sequence). CDR3 sequence reads: CASSYSSHEYGYTF. The CDR3 DNA reads TGTGCCAGCAGTTACTCGTCCCATGAGTATGGCTACACCTTC.

The rearrangement uses TRBV18 and TRBJ2-2; no clear D. Looked up from germline, CDR1 is KGHSH and CDR2 is LQKENI. V was cut by 6 bases and J by 2 bases, with 10 bases left in between. This CDR3 contains 14 residues. CDR3 residues: CASSPLRNTGELFF. The CDR3 nucleotides read TGTGCCAGCTCCCCTCTTCGTAACACCGGGGAGCTGTTTTTT.

The gene calls are TRBV11-3 and TRBJ1-2; the D gene is possibly TRBD1 (5 bases). V lost 3 bases and J lost 4, with 9 bases in between. Germline V lookup: CDR1 SGHNT, CDR2 YENEEA. The length of the CDR3 is 13 residues. The chain's CDR3 is CASSFSGGYGYTF. CDR3 DNA: TGTGCCAGCAGCTTTAGCGGGGGCTATGGCTACACCTTC.

This clone was observed a single time. This CDR3 reads CAWTRDTTGANVLTF. The CDR3 DNA is TGTGCCTGGACTCGGGATACTACTGGGGCCAACGTCCTGACTTTC. The chain has TRBV30 and TRBJ2-6, with D possibly matching TRBD2 (5 bases). The length of the CDR3 is 15 residues. V gave up 4 bases and J gave up 2 bases, with 12 bases separating them. Germline V lookup: CDR1 GTSNPN, CDR2 SVGIG (reference sequence).

The chain combines TRBV7-8 with TRBJ2-2, with D possibly TRBD1 on 5 matching bases. Trimming took off 1 base at V and 5 bases at J, with 14 bases between the two ends. Germline loops: CDR1 SGHVS, CDR2 FQNEAQ. This CDR3 has 16 residues. The CDR3 DNA is TGTGCCAGCAGCTTAGGGGGCCAGGTTCTTACCGGGGAGCTGTTTTTT. This codes for CASSLGGQVLTGELFF.

V usage is TRBV6-1 and J usage is TRBJ2-1, with 9 bases lining up with TRBD1. From germline, CDR1 is MNHNS and CDR2 SASEGT. The V gene end was trimmed by 4 bases and the J gene end by 10 bases; junction bases not matched to a gene: 17. This CDR3 has 17 amino acids. This chain's CDR3 is CASSGIAGTGRGWEQFF. CDR3 coding DNA: TGTGCCAGCAGTGGAATTGCCGGGACAGGGAGGGGATGGGAGCAGTTCTTC.

The chain employs TRBV4-3 and TRBJ2-1, with 10 bases aligning to TRBD2. Germline trimming cut 0 bases from V and 11 bases from J; bases unmatched to any gene: 10. This CDR3 is built from 16 residues. Germline V gene lookup returns CDR1 LGHNA and CDR2 YSLEER. The CDR3 region is CASSQEVAGGPSKQFF. For the CDR3, the DNA is TGCGCCAGCAGCCAAGAGGTAGCGGGGGGCCCCTCCAAGCAGTTCTTC.

CDR3 loop: CASSQGGGVGELFF. The DNA of the CDR3 is TGTGCCAGCAGCCAAGGGGGGGGCGTCGGGGAGCTGTTTTTT. The chain links TRBV3-1 (or the pseudogene TRBV3-2) to TRBJ2-2, with a possible D match to TRBD2 (7 bases). This CDR3 spans 14 amino acids. Trimming removed 1 base at V and 7 bases at J, with 10 bases between. From germline, CDR1 is LGHDT and CDR2 YNNKEL (reference sequence).

The rearrangement joins TRBV5-6 to TRBJ2-7; 12 positions match TRBD2. In germline, CDR1 is SGHDT, CDR2 YYEEEE. Trimming removed 0 bases from V and 0 bases from J; junction bases left unmatched: 4. The CDR3 length is 17 residues. The CDR3 DNA reads TGTGCCAGCAGCTTGGTAACTAGCGGGAGGAGCTCCTACGAGCAGTACTTC. It specifies CASSLVTSGRSSYEQYF.

This chain uses TRBV30 with TRBJ2-1; 12 bases are a match to TRBD2. From germline, CDR1 is GTSNPN and CDR2 SVGIG (reference sequence). The V gene end was trimmed by 1 base and the J gene end by 0 bases; junction bases not matched to a gene: 7. The CDR3 sequence is 18 residues long. CDR3 sequence reads: CAWSGPKTSGSSYNEQFF. The CDR3 bases are TGTGCCTGGAGTGGCCCTAAGACTAGCGGGAGCTCCTACAATGAGCAGTTCTTC.

This sequence joins TRBV7-6 and TRBJ1-3, with D uncertain. V was clipped by 5 bases and J by 4 bases, with 9 bases between them. Germline V gene data show CDR1 as SGHVS and CDR2 as FNYEAQ. The CDR3 consists of 13 residues. CDR3 sequence (DNA): TGTGCCAGCAGCGAAAAAGAGGGAAACACCATATATTTT. Translated: CASSEKEGNTIYF.

Points on this clone: Additional DNA sequences in this sample encode the identical CDR3. The genes are TRBV20-1 and TRBJ1-1; no clear D gene. The V and J ends lost 3 bases and 2 bases respectively, with 7 bases between them. The CDR3 is 12 residues long. CDR1 DFQATT and CDR2 SNEGSKA come from the germline V gene (reference sequence). For the CDR3, the DNA is TGCAGTGCTAGTCGCGTAAACACTGAAGCTTTCTTT. As protein: CSASRVNTEAFF.

The DNA of the CDR3 is TGTGCTAGTGGTATGACAGGGGGCGGCTATGGCTACACCTTC. It translates to CASGMTGGGYGYTF. The rearrangement links TRBV12-5 to TRBJ1-2, with TRBD1 identical over 10 bases. V lost 5 bases and J lost 4; bases outside the gene matches: 4. The CDR3 has 14 amino acids. Germline V gives CDR1 LGHNT, CDR2 FRNRAP. The entire variable domain, with the rest obtained from reference TRBV12-5 and TRBJ1-2, is as follows: DARVTQTPRHKVTEMGQEVTMRCQPILGHNTVFWYRQTMMQGLELLAYFRNRAPLDDSGMPKDRFSAEMPDATLATLKIQPSEPRDSAVYFCASGMTGGGYGYTFGSGTRLTVV.

The CDR3 sequence is CASSLVWGGNTEAFF. As DNA, the CDR3 is TGTGCCAGCAGCTTAGTTTGGGGGGGTAACACTGAAGCTTTCTTT. V gene TRBV7-2 combines with J gene TRBJ1-1; D perhaps matches TRBD1 (5 bases). This CDR3 is built from 15 residues. The germline CDR1 and CDR2 sequences are SGHTA and FQGNSA. V was shortened by 1 base and J by 2 bases, with 11 bases between the two germline ends.

Points on this clone: Additional DNA sequences in this sample encode the identical CDR3. The V and J genes are TRBV6-5 and TRBJ2-2; perhaps TRBD1 as D (6 bases). CDR3 length: 16 residues. V was shortened by 0 bases and J by 1 base, with 9 bases between the two germline ends. Germline-derived CDR1 and CDR2 are MNHEY and SVGAGI. The CDR3 reads CASSYSMGQNTGELFF. The CDR3 DNA reads TGTGCCAGCAGTTACTCAATGGGACAGAACACCGGGGAGCTGTTTTTT.

The chain joins TRBV7-9 to TRBJ1-4; weak D call: TRBD1 (5 bases). The CDR3 has 14 amino acids. The V gene's germline CDR1 is SEHNR and CDR2 FQNEAQ (reference sequence). V dropped 4 bases and J dropped 4 bases, with 10 bases sitting between them. The CDR3 nucleotides are TGTGCCAGCAGCTCGAGACAGATTAATGAAAAACTGTTTTTT. Translated: CASSSRQINEKLFF.

V and J are TRBV5-1 and TRBJ2-1, with 15 bases identical to TRBD2. CDR3 size: 17 residues. Trimming at V came to 6 bases and at J to 4 bases, leaving 8 bases not matched to a gene. CDR1 and CDR2 from the germline V gene are SGHRS and YFSETQ. For the CDR3, the DNA is TGCGCCAGCAAGACCGGGACTAGCGGGGGGTCGTACAATGAGCAGTTCTTC. Amino acids: CASKTGTSGGSYNEQFF.

This chain links TRBV28 with TRBJ2-1; D call uncertain. CDR1 and CDR2 from the germline V gene are MDHEN and SYDVKM. Trimming stripped 2 bases from V and 9 bases from J, with 11 bases between. The CDR3 contains 13 residues. The CDR3 sequence is CASSLRVSGEQFF. CDR3 coding DNA: TGTGCCAGCAGTTTACGGGTCTCCGGTGAGCAGTTCTTC.

V and J are TRBV12-5 and TRBJ1-3, with TRBD1 matching 11 bases. J lost 7 bases, V lost 6 bases, and 14 bases had no gene match. The germline V gene has CDR1 LGHNT and CDR2 FRNRAP. CDR3 length: 17 residues. CDR3 loop: CASGLGQGALEGNTIYF. The CDR3, as DNA: TGTGCTAGTGGCCTCGGACAGGGGGCCCTGGAGGGGAACACCATATATTTT.

This clone was found once. The CDR3 loop reads CASSKSGERSYEQYF. Written as DNA, the CDR3 is TGTGCCAGCAGCAAGTCAGGGGAGCGGTCCTACGAGCAGTACTTC. The chain has TRBV7-9 and TRBJ2-7; D is possibly TRBD1 (6 bases). The CDR3 consists of 15 residues. Trimming took off 5 bases at V and 1 base at J, with 15 bases between the two ends. Germline values: CDR1 SEHNR, CDR2 FQNEAQ (reference sequence).